This entry lists 16 T cell receptor beta chains sequenced from one sample in a study of blood T cells in healthy people across ages. Alongside a J-beta primer mix, a sample-barcoded 5' primer served in a second PCR lasting about 7 to 12 cycles. TCRdb reprocessed the 5' RACE reads via MiXCR and lists one record per CDR3 protein. The repertoire holds 1,500,000 or so distinct CDR3 sequences, with 45% to 70% as singletons. The sample comprised blood. The source is a man younger than 35 in good health.

This clonotype turned up a few times. CDR3 nucleotide sequence: TGCAGCGTTGCCGGAGAGGGCAAACACCATGGCTACACCTTC. The encoded protein is CSVAGEGKHHGYTF. The chain is built from TRBV29-1 and TRBJ1-2; no reliable D call. CDR1 is SQVTM and CDR2 is ANQGSEA in the germline V gene. Trimming removed 4 bases at V and 6 bases at J, with 18 bases between. The CDR3 sequence is 14 residues long. The whole variable domain, filled in from reference TRBV29-1 and TRBJ1-2, reads SAVISQKPSRDICQRGTSLTIQCQVDSQVTMMFWYRQQPGQSLTLIATANQGSEATYESGFVIDKFPISRPNLTFSTLTVSNMSPEDSSIYLCSVAGEGKHHGYTFGSGTRLTVV.

The V gene is TRBV11-2, the J gene TRBJ1-2, with 7 positions matching TRBD1. The CDR3 covers 15 residues. CDR1 and CDR2 (germline): SGHAT, FQNNGV. The V gene end was trimmed by 5 bases and the J gene end by 8 bases; junction bases not matched to a gene: 14. CDR3 loop: CASSPLTSRGGGYTF. For the CDR3, the DNA is TGTGCCAGCAGCCCTTTGACTTCCAGGGGGGGAGGCTACACCTTC. The full variable domain, completed using reference TRBV11-2 and TRBJ1-2, is EAGVAQSPRYKIIEKRQSVAFWCNPISGHATLYWYQQILGQGPKLLIQFQNNGVVDDSQLPKDRFSAERLKGVDSTLKIQPAKLEDSAVYLCASSPLTSRGGGYTFGSGTRLTVV.

In the case of this clonotype: A read error may produce the germline difference seen at one junction end. The rearrangement joins TRBV18 to TRBJ1-2; 7 positions match TRBD1. Germline V gene data show CDR1 as KGHSH and CDR2 as LQKENI. CDR3 length: 14 amino acids. The CDR3 protein is CASSPQTGNYGYTF. In DNA form, the CDR3 reads TGTGCCAGCTCACCGCAGACAGGGAACTACGGCTACACCTTC.

This clonotype was seen just once. The rearrangement uses TRBV6-6 and TRBJ2-1; possibly TRBD2 for D (5 bases). Per the germline V gene, CDR1 is MNHNY and CDR2 is SVGAGI (reference sequence). The CDR3 loop spans 14 amino acids. Trimming removed 7 bases at V and 4 bases at J, with 14 bases between. The CDR3 DNA reads TGTGCCAGCATCCCCGGGATGGGGTACAATGAGCAGTTCTTC. It specifies CASIPGMGYNEQFF.

The genes are TRBV7-2 and TRBJ2-3; D is unresolved. The CDR3 spans 13 residues. V dropped 5 bases and J dropped 9 bases, with 15 bases sitting between them. Per the germline V gene, CDR1 is SGHTA and CDR2 is FQGNSA. The CDR3 DNA reads TGTGCCAGCAGCCCCAACCCTCCGCACACGCAGTATTTT. Its translation: CASSPNPPHTQYF.

This clonotype was seen a few times. The V call is TRBV4-2, the J call TRBJ2-3; 7 nucleotides line up with TRBD1. CDR1 is LGHNA and CDR2 is YNFKEQ in the germline V gene. J gave up 0 bases and V 0 bases, and 0 bases lay outside the gene matches. This CDR3 spans 15 amino acids. CDR3 amino acids: CASSQETGSTDTQYF. The CDR3 nucleotides read TGTGCCAGCAGCCAAGAGACAGGGAGCACAGATACGCAGTATTTT.

The CDR3 spells CASSETGQVGYGYTF. DNA of the CDR3: TGTGCCAGTTCTGAGACCGGACAGGTGGGCTATGGCTACACCTTC. The rearrangement joins TRBV28 to TRBJ1-2, with 7 bases identical to TRBD1. Germline values: CDR1 MDHEN, CDR2 SYDVKM. The CDR3 extends over 15 amino acids. V trimming: 9 bases; J trimming: 4 bases; junction bases outside the gene matches: 14.

The chain couples TRBV21-1 to TRBJ2-3; the table's D call of TRBD1 was not tested on the DNA. TRBV21-1 is marked as a pseudogene. This CDR3 contains 15 residues. CDR3 DNA: TGTGCCAGCAGCAAATGTAGGGACCACACAGATACGCAGTATTTT. It encodes CASSKCRDHTDTQYF.

The chain uses TRBV29-1 and TRBJ1-1, with unresolved D. CDR1 SQVTM and CDR2 ANQGSEA come from the germline V gene. The V and J ends lost 7 bases and 3 bases respectively, with 9 bases between them. This CDR3 contains 11 residues. The CDR3 DNA reads TGCAGCGGTGTACCTTACACTGAAGCTTTCTTT. This sequence encodes CSGVPYTEAFF.

The chain links TRBV29-1 to TRBJ2-5; D gene ambiguous. The CDR3 is made up of 13 amino acids. V lost 7 bases to trimming and J lost 2 bases, with 14 bases between them. Germline CDR1 and CDR2: SQVTM and ANQGSEA. CDR3 DNA: TGCAGCGGCAAGACTGGGTTTCAAGAGACCCAGTACTTC. Protein sequence: CSGKTGFQETQYF.

The genes are TRBV10-3 and TRBJ1-2; TRBD1 agrees at 8 bases. Germline trimming cut 11 bases from V and 3 bases from J; bases unmatched to any gene: 5. Germline V gene data show CDR1 as ENHRY and CDR2 as SYGVKD. This CDR3 comprises 12 residues. In nucleotides, the CDR3 is TGTGCCTACGCACAGGGGGACTATGGCTACACCTTC. Encoded protein: CAYAQGDYGYTF.

This clonotype was seen a handful of times. This chain uses TRBV29-1 with TRBJ1-1; TRBD1 might be the D (5 bases). Germline CDR1 reads SQVTM; CDR2 reads ANQGSEA. Between the trimmed V and J ends, which lost 7 bases and 3 bases, there was a span of 12 bases. This CDR3 has 12 residues. CDR3 sequence: CSALGTYTEAFF. For the CDR3, the DNA is TGCAGCGCGCTAGGGACCTACACTGAAGCTTTCTTT.

V and J are TRBV11-2 and TRBJ1-3, with D perhaps matching TRBD1 (5 bases). CDR1 and CDR2 (germline): SGHAT, FQNNGV. V lost 5 bases to trimming and J lost 3 bases, with 11 bases between them. The CDR3 loop spans 14 amino acids. DNA for the CDR3: TGTGCCAGCAGCCCTCAGGGTCTTGGAAACACCATATATTTT. Translated: CASSPQGLGNTIYF.

The chain has TRBV3-1 and TRBJ2-5; D is ambiguous. The germline V and J ends were trimmed by 3 bases and 1 base, with 9 bases remaining between them. Germline CDR1 LGHDT, CDR2 YNNKEL (reference sequence). This CDR3 region has 14 residues. The CDR3 sequence: CASSQVAVQETQYF. The CDR3 DNA reads as TGTGCCAGCAGCCAGGTGGCGGTCCAAGAGACCCAGTACTTC.

In this sample, this clonotype turned up a few times. V and J are TRBV2 and TRBJ2-4; 10 bases align to TRBD1. The J call could be wrong; TRBJ2-7 is a better fit for the DNA end. CDR1 is SNHLY, CDR2 FYNNEI, per germline. The length of the CDR3 is 14 residues. The CDR3 region is CASRRDRGPGEQYF. The CDR3 region has the DNA TGTGCCAGCCGCCGGGACAGGGGACCCGGCGAGCAGTACTTC.

This chain connects TRBV6-5 to TRBJ2-2; D is unclear. The germline gives CDR1 MNHEY, CDR2 SVGAGI. V lost 7 bases, J lost 6 bases, and 6 bases lay in between. The CDR3 is 11 amino acids. DNA of the CDR3: TGTGCCAGCAATCATGCCGGGGAGCTGTTTTTT. This encodes CASNHAGELFF.